This TCR beta chain came from a study of control samples from healthy donors and cancer patients. Here immunoSEQ multiplex PCR was the method, and the copy in TCRdb shows in-frame clones only, minus some. The sample contains some 65,000 clones, about four fifths of which appear only once. In its sample, this clone was seen a few times. The CDR3 extends over 14 amino acids. V was trimmed by 0 bases and J by 2 bases, leaving 6 bases between them. Germline loops: CDR1 SGHRS, CDR2 YFSETQ. Material for sequencing was PBMCs. This rearrangement joins TRBV5-1 to TRBJ1-3, with D unresolved. The receptor's source is a woman aged 45 to 65 with lung cancer. The CDR3 bases are TGCGCCAGCAGCTTGGAGGGAACTGGAAACACCATATATTTT. Translated, it gives CASSLEGTGNTIYF.